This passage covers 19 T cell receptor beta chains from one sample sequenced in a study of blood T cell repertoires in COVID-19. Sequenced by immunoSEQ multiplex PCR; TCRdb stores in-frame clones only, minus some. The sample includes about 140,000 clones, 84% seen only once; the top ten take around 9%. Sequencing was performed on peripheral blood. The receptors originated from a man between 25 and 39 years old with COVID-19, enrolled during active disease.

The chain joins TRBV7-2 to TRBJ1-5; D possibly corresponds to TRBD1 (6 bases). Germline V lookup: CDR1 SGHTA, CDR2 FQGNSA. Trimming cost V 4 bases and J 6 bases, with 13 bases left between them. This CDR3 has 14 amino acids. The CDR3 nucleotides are TGTGCCAGCAGCTCGCCAGGGGCTGGTCAGCCCCAGCATTTT. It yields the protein CASSSPGAGQPQHF.

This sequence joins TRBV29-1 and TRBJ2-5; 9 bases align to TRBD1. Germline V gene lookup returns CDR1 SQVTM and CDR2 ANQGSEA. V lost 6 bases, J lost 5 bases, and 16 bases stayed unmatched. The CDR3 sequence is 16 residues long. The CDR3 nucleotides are TGCAGCGTCTTGGGCCCCGGGACAGGGTGGAGGGAGACCCAGTACTTC. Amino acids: CSVLGPGTGWRETQYF.

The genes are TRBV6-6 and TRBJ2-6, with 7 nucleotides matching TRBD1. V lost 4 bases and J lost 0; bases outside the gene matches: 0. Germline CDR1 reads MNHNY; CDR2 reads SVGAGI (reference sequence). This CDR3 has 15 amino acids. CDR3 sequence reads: CASSSGGSGANVLTF. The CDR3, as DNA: TGTGCCAGCAGTTCAGGGGGCTCTGGGGCCAACGTCCTGACTTTC.

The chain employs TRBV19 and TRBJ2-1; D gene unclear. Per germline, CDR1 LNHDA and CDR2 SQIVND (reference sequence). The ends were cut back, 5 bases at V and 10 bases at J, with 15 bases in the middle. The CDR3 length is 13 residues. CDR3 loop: CASSPPPWSEQFF. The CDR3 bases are TGTGCCAGTAGTCCCCCCCCGTGGAGCGAGCAGTTCTTC.

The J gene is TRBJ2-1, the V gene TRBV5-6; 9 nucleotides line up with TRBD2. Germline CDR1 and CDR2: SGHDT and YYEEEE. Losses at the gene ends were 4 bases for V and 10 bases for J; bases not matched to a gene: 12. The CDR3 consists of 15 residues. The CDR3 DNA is TGTGCCAGCAGCCGTCGAGCGGGAGGCCTTATCGAGCAGTTCTTC. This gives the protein CASSRRAGGLIEQFF.

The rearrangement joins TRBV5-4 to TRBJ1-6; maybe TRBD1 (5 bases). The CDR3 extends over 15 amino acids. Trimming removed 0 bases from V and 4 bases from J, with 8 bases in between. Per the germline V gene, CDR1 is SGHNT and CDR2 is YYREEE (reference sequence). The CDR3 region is CASSLVAGYNSPLHF. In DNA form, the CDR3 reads TGTGCCAGCAGCTTGGTGGCAGGGTATAATTCACCCCTCCACTTT.

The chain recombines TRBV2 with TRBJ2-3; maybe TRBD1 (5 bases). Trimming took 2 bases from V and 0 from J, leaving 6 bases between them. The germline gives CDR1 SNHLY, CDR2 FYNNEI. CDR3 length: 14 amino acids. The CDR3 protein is CASSEQGSTDTQYF. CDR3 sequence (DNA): TGTGCCAGCAGTGAACAGGGCAGCACAGATACGCAGTATTTT.

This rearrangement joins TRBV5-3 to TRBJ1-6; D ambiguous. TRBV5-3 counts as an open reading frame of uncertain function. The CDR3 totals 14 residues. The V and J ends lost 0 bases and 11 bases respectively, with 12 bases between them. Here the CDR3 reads CARSLAGQRPPLHF. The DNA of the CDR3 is TGTGCCAGAAGCTTGGCTGGGCAAAGGCCACCCCTCCACTTT.

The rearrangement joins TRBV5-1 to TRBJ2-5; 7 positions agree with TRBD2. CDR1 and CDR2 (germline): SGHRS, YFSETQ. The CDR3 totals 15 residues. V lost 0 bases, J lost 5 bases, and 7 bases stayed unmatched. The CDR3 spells CASSLVGGPGETQYF. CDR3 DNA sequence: TGCGCCAGCAGCTTGGTGGGAGGGCCTGGGGAGACCCAGTACTTC. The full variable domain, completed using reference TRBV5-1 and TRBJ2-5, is KAGVTQTPRYLIKTRGQQVTLSCSPISGHRSVSWYQQTPGQGLQFLFEYFSETQRNKGNFPGRFSGRQFSNSRSEMNVSTLELGDSALYLCASSLVGGPGETQYFGPGTRLLVL.

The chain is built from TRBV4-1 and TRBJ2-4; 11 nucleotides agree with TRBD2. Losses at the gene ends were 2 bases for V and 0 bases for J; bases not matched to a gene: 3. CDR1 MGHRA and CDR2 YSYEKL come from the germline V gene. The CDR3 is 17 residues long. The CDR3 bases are TGCGCCAGCAGCCAATTAGCGGGAGGGCCAGCCAAAAACATTCAGTACTTC. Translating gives CASSQLAGGPAKNIQYF.

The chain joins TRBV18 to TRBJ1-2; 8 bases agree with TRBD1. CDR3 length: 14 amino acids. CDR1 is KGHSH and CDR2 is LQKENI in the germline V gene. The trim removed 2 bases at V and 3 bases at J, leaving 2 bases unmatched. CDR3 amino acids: CASSPAGQDYGYTF. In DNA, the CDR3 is TGTGCCAGCTCACCAGCGGGACAGGACTATGGCTACACCTTC.

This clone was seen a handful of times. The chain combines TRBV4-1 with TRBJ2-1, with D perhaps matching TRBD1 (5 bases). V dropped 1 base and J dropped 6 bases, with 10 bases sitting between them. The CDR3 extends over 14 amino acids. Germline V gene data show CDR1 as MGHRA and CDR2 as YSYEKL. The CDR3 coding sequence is TGCGCCAGCAGCCAAGGGTTAAGGGGCAATGAGCAGTTCTTC. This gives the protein CASSQGLRGNEQFF.

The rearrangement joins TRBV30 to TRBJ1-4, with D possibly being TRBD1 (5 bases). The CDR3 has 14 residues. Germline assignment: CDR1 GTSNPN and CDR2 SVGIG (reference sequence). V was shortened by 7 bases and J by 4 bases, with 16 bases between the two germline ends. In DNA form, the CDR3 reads TGTGCCTCACCCGAGCGGGGCTATAATGAAAAACTGTTTTTT. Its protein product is CASPERGYNEKLFF.

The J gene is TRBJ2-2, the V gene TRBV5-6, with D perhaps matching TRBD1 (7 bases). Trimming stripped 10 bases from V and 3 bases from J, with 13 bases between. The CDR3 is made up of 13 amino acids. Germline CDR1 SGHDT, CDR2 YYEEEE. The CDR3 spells CAGGQGDTGELFF. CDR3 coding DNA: TGTGCCGGAGGGCAGGGGGACACCGGGGAGCTGTTTTTT.

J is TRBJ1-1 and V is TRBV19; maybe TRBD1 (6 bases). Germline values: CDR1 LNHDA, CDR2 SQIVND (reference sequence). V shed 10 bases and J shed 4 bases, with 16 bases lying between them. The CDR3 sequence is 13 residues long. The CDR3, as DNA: TGTGCCACCAAAGAAGGGGGTGGCACTGAAGCTTTCTTT. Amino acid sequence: CATKEGGGTEAFF.

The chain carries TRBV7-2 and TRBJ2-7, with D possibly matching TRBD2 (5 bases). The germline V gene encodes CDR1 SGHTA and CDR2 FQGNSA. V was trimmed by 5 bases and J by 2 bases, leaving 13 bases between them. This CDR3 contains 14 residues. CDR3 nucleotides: TGTGCCAGCAGCACGGGAACCGTCCCCTACGAGCAGTACTTC. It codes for CASSTGTVPYEQYF.

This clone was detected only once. CDR3 amino acids: CASSPQGMNTEAFF. For the CDR3, the DNA is TGTGCCAGCAGTCCGCAGGGCATGAACACTGAAGCTTTCTTT. The chain employs TRBV2 and TRBJ1-1; a possible D gene is TRBD1 (5 bases). The V end lost 5 bases, the J end lost 0 bases, and 10 bases lay between the germline ends. Germline V gene sequence: CDR1 SNHLY, CDR2 FYNNEI. The CDR3 has 14 amino acids.

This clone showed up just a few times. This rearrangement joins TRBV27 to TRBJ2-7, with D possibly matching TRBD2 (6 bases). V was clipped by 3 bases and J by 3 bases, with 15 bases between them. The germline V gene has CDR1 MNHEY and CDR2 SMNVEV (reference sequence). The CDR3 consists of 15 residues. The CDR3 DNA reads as TGTGCCAGCAGTTTGGGGGTAGCGGAATACTACGAGCAGTACTTC. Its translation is CASSLGVAEYYEQYF.

This CDR3 is CASSEEAGPYNEQFF. The CDR3 DNA reads as TGTGCCAGCAGTGAGGAGGCGGGGCCTTACAATGAGCAGTTCTTC. The V and J genes are TRBV2 and TRBJ2-1, with D possibly being TRBD2 (6 bases). CDR1 is SNHLY, CDR2 FYNNEI, per germline. The V and J ends lost 3 bases and 4 bases respectively, with 13 bases between them. The CDR3 runs to 15 residues.